The clone carrying this T cell receptor beta chain was recorded at least ten times. The antigen is undetermined. Total RNA amounts of at least 5 micrograms were extracted per sample. This CDR3 contains 14 residues. V lost 0 bases to trimming and J lost 2 bases, with 4 bases between them. Germline assignment: CDR1 MGHRA and CDR2 YSYEKL. This specimen belongs to a study of blood T cells in healthy people across ages. Study background: Per two T cells, about one barcoded beta molecule was captured through template switching. Findings of the study overall: Diversity was higher, and naive CD4+ cells more numerous, in long-lived donors than in aged donors.

The authors ran a second PCR of about 6 to 12 cycles using a sample-barcoded 5' primer and a J-beta primer mix. A template-switch adaptor that had 12 random nucleotides put a tag on each cDNA molecule. In TCRdb, the 5' RACE reads were re-called with MiXCR into one record per CDR3 protein. In the table there are roughly 1.6 million distinct CDR3 sequences, roughly 32% of which are singletons. This receptor was taken from a woman under 40 in good health. Source material: blood. The gene calls are TRBV4-1 and TRBJ2-2; D unclear. The CDR3 region has the DNA TGCGCCAGCAGCCAAGACTACAACACCGGGGAGCTGTTTTTT. Amino acids: CASSQDYNTGELFF.